The 10 T cell receptor beta chains in this list originate from one sample, sequenced in a study of T cells in Graves' hyperthyroidism and ophthalmopathy. TCR beta CDR3 regions were amplified from RNA. HTBI primers were employed in a first-round RT-PCR of the TCR CDR3. MiXCR was run by TCRdb on the multiplex PCR reads, yielding one entry per CDR3 protein. The repertoire consists of 550,000 to 650,000 distinct CDR3 sequences, with 14% occurring once and the leading ten covering more than 4.5%. The material sequenced was blood. The receptor set was obtained from a woman aged 25-40 years with Graves' hyperthyroidism that later progressed to Graves' ophthalmopathy.

This clonotype was observed many times. V is TRBV6-1 and J is TRBJ1-4; D unclear. The V gene's germline CDR1 is MNHNS and CDR2 SASEGT. V gave up 5 bases and J gave up 2 bases, with 9 bases separating them. The CDR3 loop spans 14 amino acids. DNA for the CDR3: TGTGCCAGCAGTCCTCACAGCACTAATGAAAAACTGTTTTTT. This codes for CASSPHSTNEKLFF.

This clonotype was recorded at least ten times. The genes are TRBV2 and TRBJ1-2, with D perhaps matching TRBD1 (6 bases). This CDR3 region has 14 residues. Germline V gene sequence: CDR1 SNHLY, CDR2 FYNNEI. Trimming took off 3 bases at V and 4 bases at J, with 12 bases between the two ends. The CDR3 spells CASSEARGVYGYTF. DNA of the CDR3: TGTGCCAGCAGTGAGGCCAGGGGCGTCTATGGCTACACCTTC.

With respect to this clonotype: The junction does not match germline at one end; this may be a read error. This sequence joins TRBV4-2 and TRBJ2-2; the match to TRBD2 covers 10 bases. Germline V gene sequence: CDR1 LGHNA, CDR2 YNFKEQ. This CDR3 contains 19 residues. The DNA for the CDR3 is TGTGCCAGCAGCGAAGACGTTAGCGGGAGGCGGGCGAACACCGGGGAGCTGTTTTTT. Protein: CASSEDVSGRRANTGELFF.

About this clonotype: A much larger clonotype is one base distant, so this may be a read error. The chain carries TRBV29-1 and TRBJ1-1; D is unresolved. The CDR3 covers 15 residues. Germline lookup yields CDR1 SQVTM and CDR2 ANQGSEA. For the CDR3, the DNA is TGCACCGTTGACGATGTGGGCGGGAGAAACACTGAAGCTTTCTTT. Translated: CTVDDVGGRNTEAFF.

Ten or more counts support this clonotype. The chain links TRBV28 to TRBJ2-5; 11 bases are a match to TRBD1. The CDR3 sequence is 15 residues long. J gave up 4 bases and V 2 bases, and 3 bases lay outside the gene matches. Germline values: CDR1 MDHEN, CDR2 SYDVKM. CDR3 loop: CASSLRGQGGETQYF. CDR3 in DNA: TGTGCCAGCAGTTTACGGGGACAGGGGGGAGAGACCCAGTACTTC.

Many counts were recorded for this clonotype. V is TRBV6-1 and J is TRBJ1-1; 7 bases match TRBD1. CDR1 is MNHNS and CDR2 is SASEGT in the germline V gene. V lost 5 bases and J lost 3; bases outside the gene matches: 9. The CDR3 is made up of 15 amino acids. CDR3 nucleotide sequence: TGTGCCAGCAGTTTAGAAGGACAGGAGGACACTGAAGCTTTCTTT. Translation: CASSLEGQEDTEAFF.

This clonotype was recorded many times. V gene TRBV10-3 combines with J gene TRBJ1-5, with TRBD1 matching over 9 bases. CDR1 and CDR2 (germline): ENHRY, SYGVKD. The CDR3 is made up of 13 amino acids. V dropped 6 bases and J dropped 4; count of bases not matched to a gene: 1. DNA of the CDR3: TGTGCCATCAGGGGACAGGGAAATCAGCCCCAGCATTTT. This translates into CAIRGQGNQPQHF.

Points on this clonotype: One end of the junction varies from germline; a read error may be responsible. The chain joins TRBV11-3 to TRBJ2-2; unclear D gene. The CDR3 length is 15 residues. Germline lookup yields CDR1 SGHNT and CDR2 YENEEA. The CDR3 reads CASSQLSDQTGELFF. The CDR3 bases are TGCGCCAGCAGCCAACTATCGGACCAAACCGGGGAGCTGTTTTTT.

This clonotype was picked up many times. The chain has TRBV3-1 and TRBJ1-5, with D tentatively TRBD1 (5 bases). CDR3 length: 18 residues. Deletions cut 0 bases from V and 3 bases from J, with 18 bases between. Germline assignment: CDR1 LGHDT and CDR2 YNNKEL (reference sequence). CDR3 coding DNA: TGTGCCAGCAGCCAAGACAGAGGTGGTCAGGGCCTCAATCAGCCCCAGCATTTT. It encodes CASSQDRGGQGLNQPQHF.

This clonotype has a count of ten or more. The CDR3 DNA sequence: TGTGCCAGCAGGAGTGGGGGCTGGGGGAACACTGAAGCTTTCTTT. This codes for CASRSGGWGNTEAFF. The chain combines TRBV28 with TRBJ1-1; maybe TRBD1 (6 bases). Germline assignment: CDR1 MDHEN and CDR2 SYDVKM. V lost 6 bases and J 1 base, leaving 15 bases between the germline ends. The CDR3 loop spans 15 amino acids.